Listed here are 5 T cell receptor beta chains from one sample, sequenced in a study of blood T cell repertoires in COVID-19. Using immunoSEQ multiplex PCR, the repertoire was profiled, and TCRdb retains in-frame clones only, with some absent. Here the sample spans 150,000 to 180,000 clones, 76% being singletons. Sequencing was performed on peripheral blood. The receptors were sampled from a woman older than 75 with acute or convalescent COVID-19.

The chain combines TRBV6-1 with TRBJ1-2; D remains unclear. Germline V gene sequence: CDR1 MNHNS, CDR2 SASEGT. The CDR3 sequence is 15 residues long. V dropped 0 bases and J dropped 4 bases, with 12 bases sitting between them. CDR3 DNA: TGTGCCAGCAGTGAAGCGCTACAGATCGGCTATGGCTACACCTTC. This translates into CASSEALQIGYGYTF.

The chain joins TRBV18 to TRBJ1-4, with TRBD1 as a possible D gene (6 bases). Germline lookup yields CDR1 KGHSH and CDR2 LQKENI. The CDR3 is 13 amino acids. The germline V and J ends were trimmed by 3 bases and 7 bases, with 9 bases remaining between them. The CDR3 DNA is TGTGCCAGCTCACCGGGGGCGGGTGAAAAACTGTTTTTT. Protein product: CASSPGAGEKLFF.

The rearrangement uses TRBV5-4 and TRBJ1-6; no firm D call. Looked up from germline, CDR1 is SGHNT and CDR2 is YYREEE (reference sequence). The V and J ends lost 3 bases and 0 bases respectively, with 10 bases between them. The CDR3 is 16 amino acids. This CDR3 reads CASSWTGNSYNSPLHF. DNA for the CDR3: TGTGCCAGCAGCTGGACGGGGAACTCCTATAATTCACCCCTCCACTTT.

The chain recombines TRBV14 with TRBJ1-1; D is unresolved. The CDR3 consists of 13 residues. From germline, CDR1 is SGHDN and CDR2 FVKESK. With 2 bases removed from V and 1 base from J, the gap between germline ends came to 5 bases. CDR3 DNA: TGTGCCAGCAGCCAACTCAGGAACACTGAAGCTTTCTTT. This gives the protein CASSQLRNTEAFF.

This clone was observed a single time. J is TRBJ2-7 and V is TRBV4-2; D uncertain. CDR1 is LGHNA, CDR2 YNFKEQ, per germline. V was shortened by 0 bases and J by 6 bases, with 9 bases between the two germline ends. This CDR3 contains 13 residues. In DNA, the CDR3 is TGTGCCAGCAGCCAAGATCGGGTCTCCGAGCAGTACTTC. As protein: CASSQDRVSEQYF.